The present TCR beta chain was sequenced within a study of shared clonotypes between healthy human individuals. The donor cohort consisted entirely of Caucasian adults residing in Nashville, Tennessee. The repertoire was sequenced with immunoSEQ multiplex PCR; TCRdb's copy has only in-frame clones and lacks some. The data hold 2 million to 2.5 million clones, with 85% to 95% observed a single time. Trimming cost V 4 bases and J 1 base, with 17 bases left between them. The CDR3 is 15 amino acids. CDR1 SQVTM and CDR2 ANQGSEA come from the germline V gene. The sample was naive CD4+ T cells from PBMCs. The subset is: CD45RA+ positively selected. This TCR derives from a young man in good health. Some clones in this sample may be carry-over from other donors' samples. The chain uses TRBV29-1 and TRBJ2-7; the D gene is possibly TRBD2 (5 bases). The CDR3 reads CSVAREPRASYEQYF. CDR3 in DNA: TGCAGCGTTGCTAGGGAGCCTAGGGCATCCTACGAGCAGTACTTC.